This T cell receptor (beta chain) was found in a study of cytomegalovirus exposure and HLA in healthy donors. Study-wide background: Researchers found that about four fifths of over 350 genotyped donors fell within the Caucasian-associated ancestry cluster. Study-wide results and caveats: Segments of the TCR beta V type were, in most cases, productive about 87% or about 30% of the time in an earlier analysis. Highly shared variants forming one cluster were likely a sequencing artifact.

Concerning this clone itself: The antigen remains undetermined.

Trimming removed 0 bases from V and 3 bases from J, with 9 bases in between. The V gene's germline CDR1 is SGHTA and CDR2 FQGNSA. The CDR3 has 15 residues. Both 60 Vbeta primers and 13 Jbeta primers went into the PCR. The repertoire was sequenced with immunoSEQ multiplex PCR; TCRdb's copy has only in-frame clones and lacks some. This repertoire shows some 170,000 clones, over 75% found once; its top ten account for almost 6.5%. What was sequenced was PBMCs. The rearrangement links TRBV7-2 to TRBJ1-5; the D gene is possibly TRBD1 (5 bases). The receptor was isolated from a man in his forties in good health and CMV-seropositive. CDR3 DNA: TGTGCCAGCAGCTTAGCTAGACAGTTCAATCAGCCCCAGCATTTT. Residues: CASSLARQFNQPQHF.